The rows below give T cell receptor beta chains drawn from one sample of a study of liver allograft versus peripheral blood T cells. TCRdb recomputed calls from the reads with MiXCR, one row per CDR3 protein. This table holds around 10,000 distinct CDR3 sequences, over 15% found once. These receptors were taken from a human patient who had a liver transplant. Some T cells may be transferred from the graft donor. Each CDR3 is given with its conserved first and last residue. A D gene is named only where the DNA matches it firmly. Clone size is not always given. Where it is, it says once, few, many or a class for expanded clones.

TRBD1,TRBV6-2/TRBV6-3,.,TRBJ1-5,TGTGCCAGCAGCGGGACAGGGTATCAGCCCCAGCATTTT,CASSGTGYQPQHF
.,TRBV5-6,.,TRBJ1-2,TGTGCCAGCAGCTTGGTCAACCGTAAGCACTATGGCTACACCTTC,CASSLVNRKHYGYTF
.,TRBV19,many,TRBJ1-4,TGTGCCAGTAGTACTTCGGGGCCAACTAATGAAAAACTGTTTTTT,CASSTSGPTNEKLFF
TRBD1,TRBV27,medium-sized,TRBJ2-6,TGTGCCAGCAGGGACAGGGCTGGGGCCAACGTCCTGACTTTC,CASRDRAGANVLTF
.,TRBV15,medium-sized,TRBJ1-6,TGTGCCACCAGCAGACAGAGTTATAATTCACCCCTCCACTTT,CATSRQSYNSPLHF
.,TRBV19,medium-sized,TRBJ1-2,TGTGCCAGTAGTATCGATCACGGAGACTATGGCTACACCTTC,CASSIDHGDYGYTF
TRBD1,TRBV28,medium-sized,TRBJ1-5,TGTGCCTCCATTGGACAGGGCGGGAATCAGCCCCAGCATTTT,CASIGQGGNQPQHF
.,TRBV18,medium-sized,TRBJ2-5,TGTGCCAGCTCACCACAAGAGACCCAGTACTTC,CASSPQETQYF
TRBD1,TRBV18,medium-sized,TRBJ1-1,TGTGCCAGCTCACTACAGGGACAGGGCATGAACACTGAAGCTTTCTTT,CASSLQGQGMNTEAFF
.,TRBV6-5,.,TRBJ1-5,TGTGCCAGCAGTCGGGGGAAATTCGAGCCCCAGCATTTT,CASSRGKFEPQHF
.,TRBV28,many,TRBJ1-3,TGTGCCAGCTCGGGGGGGGACAACTCTGGAAACACCATATATTTT,CASSGGDNSGNTIYF
.,TRBV29-1,medium-sized,TRBJ1-4,TGCAGCGTTGCCGGGGGTGATGAAAAACTGTTTTTT,CSVAGGDEKLFF
TRBD2,TRBV19,medium-sized,TRBJ2-2,TGTGCCAGTAACGGCGTCCTAGCGGGCGGGGAGCTGTTTTTT,CASNGVLAGGELFF
.,TRBV27,many,TRBJ1-2,TGTGCCACCCGACGGGGGGGGTCAAACTATGGCTACACCTTC,CATRRGGSNYGYTF
TRBD2,TRBV6-2/TRBV6-3,medium-sized,TRBJ2-3,TGTGCCAGCAGTTACGGCATTCTAGCGGGGCTGGGCACAGATACGCAGTATTTT,CASSYGILAGLGTDTQYF
TRBD1,TRBV6-2/TRBV6-3,medium-sized,TRBJ2-2,TGTGCCAGCAGTGGGGGACAGGGGGTCGCGAACACCGGGGAGCTGTTTTTT,CASSGGQGVANTGELFF
.,TRBV12-3/TRBV12-4,.,TRBJ1-2,TGTGCCAGCAGTCAGGACAGCTATGGCTACACCTTC,CASSQDSYGYTF
.,TRBV5-6,few,TRBJ1-4,TGTGCCAGCAGCTTGGATCGGGCAGGGGTAGTTAATGAAAAACTGTTTTTT,CASSLDRAGVVNEKLFF
.,TRBV19,medium-sized,TRBJ2-4,TGTGCCAGTAGTCGGTCTTTCGGCAAAAACATTCAGTACTTC,CASSRSFGKNIQYF
TRBD1,TRBV18,medium-sized,TRBJ2-5,TGTGCCAGCTCACCACCCACCGGGACAGGTCAAGAGACCCAGTACTTC,CASSPPTGTGQETQYF
.,TRBV6-2/TRBV6-3,many,TRBJ1-5,TGTGCCAGCTCCCCCGAAGGGACCCAGCCCCAGCATTTT,CASSPEGTQPQHF
TRBD2,TRBV20-1,few,TRBJ2-1,TGCAGTGCTAGACGTCTGAGCGGGAGTGACAATGAGCAGTTCTTC,CSARRLSGSDNEQFF
.,TRBV12-3/TRBV12-4,.,TRBJ1-3,TGTGCCAGCAGCTCCGGGCCCCTGAACACCATATATTTT,CASSSGPLNTIYF
.,TRBV6-5,medium-sized,TRBJ1-6,TGTGCCAGCACCAAGGGGGGATATAATTCACCCCTCCACTTT,CASTKGGYNSPLHF
TRBD2,TRBV20-1,few,TRBJ2-3,TGCAGTGCTAGTGCGGGGGGATTGACAGATACGCAGTATTTT,CSASAGGLTDTQYF
TRBD2,TRBV5-4,few,TRBJ2-1,TGTGCCAGCAGCTTGGGAGTCCTAGCGGAACACAATGAGCAGTTCTTC,CASSLGVLAEHNEQFF
TRBD1,TRBV20-1,few,TRBJ2-7,TGCAGTGCTGTCGGGCTTCCGGGACAGGGGGTCTACGAGCAGTACTTC,CSAVGLPGQGVYEQYF
.,TRBV27,few,TRBJ1-1,TGTGCCAGCCACCGTGGGGGGGGGGCCACGAACACTGAAGCTTTCTTT,CASHRGGGATNTEAFF
TRBD1,TRBV7-9,few,TRBJ2-5,TGTGCCAGCAGCTCCGGACAGGGGGCACAAGAGACCCAGTACTTC,CASSSGQGAQETQYF
.,TRBV10-3,medium-sized,TRBJ1-2,TGTGCCATCAGTGTCCAGGAAAACTATGGCTACACCTTC,CAISVQENYGYTF
TRBD2,TRBV6-5,few,TRBJ2-1,TGTGCCAGCAGCACAGGACTAGCGGGAGGGCACGGGCAGTTCTTC,CASSTGLAGGHGQFF
.,TRBV12-3/TRBV12-4,few,TRBJ1-1,TGTGCCAGCAGTGGAACCGGGACAAACACTGAAGCTTTCTTT,CASSGTGTNTEAFF
.,TRBV19,medium-sized,TRBJ1-1,TGTGCCAGTAGTGGCGGGGGGGCTGGCACTGAAGCTTTCTTT,CASSGGGAGTEAFF
.,TRBV19,.,TRBJ1-2,TGTGCCAGTAGTGGGGGCGCCGGTGGCTACACCTTC,CASSGGAGGYTF
.,TRBV18,medium-sized,TRBJ1-3,TGTGCCAGCTCACCGAGTACAGGGAGCTCTGGAAACACCATATATTTT,CASSPSTGSSGNTIYF
TRBD1,TRBV27,medium-sized,TRBJ1-2,TGTGCCAGCAGTCAAGGACAGGCCTATGGCTACACCTTC,CASSQGQAYGYTF
TRBD1,TRBV19,medium-sized,TRBJ2-1,TGTGCCAGTAGGGGACAGGCGAGTTCCAATGAGCAGTTCTTC,CASRGQASSNEQFF
.,TRBV5-4,many,TRBJ1-1,TGTGCCAGTGCTACGGGGACCCAATGGAACACTGAAGCTTTCTTT,CASATGTQWNTEAFF
.,TRBV7-9,medium-sized,TRBJ1-2,TGTGCCAGCAGCTTAGAACAGTATGCCTACACCTTC,CASSLEQYAYTF
TRBD1,TRBV20-1,.,TRBJ2-7,TGCAGTGCTAGAGTCGTTGGGACAGGGAGCGAGCAGTACTTC,CSARVVGTGSEQYF
.,TRBV6-5,.,TRBJ2-7,TGTGCCAGCAGTTACTCGAATGGCAACTACGAGCAGTACTTC,CASSYSNGNYEQYF
TRBD2,TRBV29-1,medium-sized,TRBJ2-1,TGCAGCGTCGCCTGGGGGGGGGAGAGCTACAATGAGCAGTTCTTC,CSVAWGGESYNEQFF
.,TRBV6-1,.,TRBJ2-7,TGTGCCAGCAGGGAGGCCAGGGTCGGCGAGCAGTACTTC,CASREARVGEQYF
.,TRBV6-5,few,TRBJ2-7,TGTGCCAGCAGCCAAGTCCTAACAAGATACGAGCAGTACTTC,CASSQVLTRYEQYF
.,TRBV30,.,TRBJ2-7,TGTGCCTGGAATACAGGCTCCTACGAGCAGTACTTC,CAWNTGSYEQYF
TRBD1,TRBV19,.,TRBJ2-7,TGTGCCAGTAGCGGAGGCACAGGGGGGGAGCAGTACTTC,CASSGGTGGEQYF